The 3 T cell receptor beta chains in this list originate from one sample, sequenced in a study of CD8+CD57+ T cells in acquired aplastic anemia. Genomic DNA, the template, was used for profiling of the TCR beta VDJ and CDR3. TCRdb called the reads again in MiXCR, with one record for every CDR3 protein. The sample shows 65,000 or so distinct CDR3 sequences, about 50% of them seen only once. The material sequenced was sorted CD4+, CD8+, or CD8+CD57+ T cells (not recorded which) from PBMCs. These receptors were taken from a human donor in good health, serving as a control.

Worth noting for this clonotype: Germline is not matched at one junction end, which may reflect a read error. V usage is TRBV9 and J usage is TRBJ2-1; 15 nucleotides align to TRBD2. CDR1 is SGDLS and CDR2 is YYNGEE in the germline V gene. There are 14 residues in the CDR3. The CDR3 DNA follows: TGTGACAGCTCCCCGGGACTAGCGGGAGGCGAGCAGTTCTTC. It encodes CDSSPGLAGGEQFF.

V is TRBV29-1 and J is TRBJ1-1, with 11 bases matching TRBD1. The CDR3 runs 13 residues. V lost 6 bases, J lost 5 bases, and 5 bases stayed unmatched. The germline CDR1 and CDR2 sequences are SQVTM and ANQGSEA. The DNA of the CDR3 is TGCAGCGTAGGACAGGGGGCGCGAACTGAAGCTTTCTTT. It encodes CSVGQGARTEAFF.

There are many counts of this clonotype. J is TRBJ2-2 and V is TRBV7-6; D is perhaps TRBD1 (6 bases). Deletions cut 5 bases from V and 1 base from J, with 14 bases between. Germline CDR1 and CDR2: SGHVS and FNYEAQ. The CDR3 loop spans 16 amino acids. In nucleotides, the CDR3 is TGTGCCAGCAGCGCCCCCGGGACACAGAACACCGGGGAGCTGTTTTTT. It yields the protein CASSAPGTQNTGELFF.